The rows below give T cell receptor beta chains drawn from one sample of a study of cytomegalovirus exposure and HLA in healthy donors. TCRdb's copy holds only in-frame clones and misses some; the assay was immunoSEQ multiplex PCR. The sample records about 60,000 clones, over 90% being singletons. Material for sequencing was PBMCs. The receptors shown here come from a woman under 30 in good health and CMV-seropositive. Each CDR3 is given with its conserved first and last residue. The D gene is left open where the match is weak. Only some rows state a clone size, as once, few, many or a class for expanded clones.

d_gene	j_gene	abundance	v_gene	CDR3nt	CDR3aa
NA	TRBJ2-7	NA	TRBV2	TGTGCCAGCAGAAACCGAGGGGGGGACAGGTCGTACGAGCAGTACTTC	CASRNRGGDRSYEQYF
TRBD1	TRBJ1-2	NA	TRBV6-1	TGTGCCAGCAGGCCAGGGGGCGCGATAAAAGGCTACACCTTC	CASRPGGAIKGYTF
TRBD1	TRBJ2-5	once	TRBV7-9	TGTGCCAGCAGCTTCGACAGGGGGCGGGTAGAGACCCAGTACTTC	CASSFDRGRVETQYF
TRBD2	TRBJ2-3	NA	TRBV27	TGTGCCAGCAGCCCAAGACTAGCGGGAAGGACAGATACGCAGTATTTT	CASSPRLAGRTDTQYF
TRBD1	TRBJ1-2	once	TRBV28	TGTGCCAGCAGTTCCCGGGACAGGGGGTCTGATGGCTACACCTTC	CASSSRDRGSDGYTF
NA	TRBJ2-5	once	TRBV29-1	TGCAGCGGAGGGCCCCAAGAGACCCAGTACTTC	CSGGPQETQYF
NA	TRBJ2-1	NA	TRBV11-2	TGTGCCAGCAGCCTATCCGGAGGACTCAATGAGCAGTTCTTC	CASSLSGGLNEQFF
NA	TRBJ2-2	NA	TRBV30	TGTGCCTGGATTCGGGAGCAACCCGGGGAGCTGTTTTTT	CAWIREQPGELFF
TRBD1	TRBJ1-4	NA	TRBV6-1	TGTGCCAGCAGGGCGGGCACCGACAGGGTGGCTCTTTTT	CASRAGTDRVALF
TRBD1	TRBJ1-1	NA	TRBV11-3	TGTGCCAGCAGCTCAGGGGGGCTGGTCACTGAAGCTTTCTTT	CASSSGGLVTEAFF
NA	TRBJ2-2	once	TRBV28	TGTGCCAGCAGTTCCAGGACAGCGGTGCCGTTTTTT	CASSSRTAVPFF
NA	TRBJ1-4	NA	TRBV7-6	TGTGCCAGCAGCTTCACCAGGACAAGCGAAAAACTGTTTTTT	CASSFTRTSEKLFF
NA	TRBJ1-5	NA	TRBV19	TGTGCCAGTAGTAGTACAGGTGTTGATCAGCCCCAGCATTTT	CASSSTGVDQPQHF
NA	TRBJ1-2	NA	TRBV28	TGTGCCAGCAGTTTTGGAGGGAATGGCTACACCTTC	CASSFGGNGYTF
NA	TRBJ1-6	NA	TRBV19	TGTGCCAGTAGTTCACAGGGTGGAAATTCACCCCTCCACTTT	CASSSQGGNSPLHF
TRBD1	TRBJ2-1	NA	TRBV5-5	TGTGCCAGCAGCTTCTCGGGACAGCGCTACAATGAGCAGTTCTTC	CASSFSGQRYNEQFF
NA	TRBJ2-3	NA	TRBV6-6	TGTGCCAGCAGACCCCGTCAACACCAAAACACAGATACGCAGTATTTT	CASRPRQHQNTDTQYF
NA	TRBJ1-3	NA	TRBV4-3	TGCGCCAGCAGCCAAGATTCAGGGACTGGAAACACCATATATTTT	CASSQDSGTGNTIYF
TRBD2	TRBJ2-5	NA	TRBV2	TGTGCCAGCAGTGGCCCTAGCGGGGGGCCTACGGAGACCCAGTACTTC	CASSGPSGGPTETQYF
TRBD2	TRBJ2-2	NA	TRBV2	TGTGCCAGCAGTAACGAACTAGCGGGGACCGGGGAGCTGTTTTTT	CASSNELAGTGELFF
TRBD2	TRBJ2-1	NA	TRBV2	TGTGCCAGCAGTGCGGGACTAGCGGGATCCCGGGAGTTCTTC	CASSAGLAGSREFF
NA	TRBJ1-1	NA	TRBV29-1	TGCAGCGTTGAAGTTGCTAGGGACTCTGGTGAAGCTTTCTTT	CSVEVARDSGEAFF
TRBD1	TRBJ1-5	NA	TRBV28	TGTTCCGCGTGCACCGGACAGGGGACGATTAAGCCCCAGCATTTT	CSACTGQGTIKPQHF
NA	TRBJ2-7	NA	TRBV28	TGTGCCAGCAGTTCCCCGGACCGGACATCTACCTACGAGCAGTACTTC	CASSSPDRTSTYEQYF